This passage covers 31 T cell receptor beta chains from one sample sequenced in a study of blood T cell repertoires in COVID-19. Some clones are missing from TCRdb's copy, which holds only in-frame ones; the method was immunoSEQ multiplex PCR. This table has hundreds of thousands of clones, roughly 85% appearing once. The sequenced sample was PBMCs or T cells enriched from blood (not recorded which). The receptors here all came from a woman aged 25 to 39 who had been exposed to COVID-19.

The chain is built from TRBV5-1 and TRBJ1-6; perhaps TRBD1 as D (6 bases). The V end was cut by 2 bases, the J end by 3 bases, with 15 bases between. Germline V gene lookup returns CDR1 SGHRS and CDR2 YFSETQ. The CDR3 is made up of 17 amino acids. As DNA, the CDR3 is TGCGCCAGCAGCTTAATGATAGGGGGTGGCTATAATTCACCCCTCCACTTT. Translation gives CASSLMIGGGYNSPLHF.

In its sample, this clone was seen once. The chain joins TRBV23-1 to TRBJ1-2, with a tentative D call TRBD1 (5 bases). TRBV23-1 is designated an ORF whose function remains uncertain. V lost 4 bases, J lost 3 bases, and 18 bases lay in between. The CDR3 is made up of 16 amino acids. The CDR3 here is CASSPPRVRSYYGYTF. As DNA, the CDR3 is TGCGCCAGCAGTCCCCCCAGGGTCAGGAGCTACTATGGCTACACCTTC.

The J gene is TRBJ1-2, the V gene TRBV7-9; 9 nucleotides align to TRBD1. The V gene's germline CDR1 is SEHNR and CDR2 FQNEAQ (reference sequence). This CDR3 is 14 amino acids long. With 6 bases clipped from V and 4 bases from J, the junction kept 6 bases outside the gene matches. CDR3 loop: CASRPTGGSYGYTF. Written as DNA, the CDR3 is TGTGCCAGCAGACCGACAGGGGGTAGCTATGGCTACACCTTC. Complete variable domain (other parts from reference TRBV7-9 and TRBJ1-2): DTGVSQNPRHKITKRGQNVTFRCDPISEHNRLYWYRQTLGQGPEFLTYFQNEAQLEKSRLLSDRFSAERPKGSFSTLEIQRTEQGDSAMYLCASRPTGGSYGYTFGSGTRLTVV.

This chain uses TRBV28 with TRBJ1-6; 9 nucleotides agree with TRBD1. This CDR3 is 16 amino acids long. Trimming cost V 3 bases and J 7 bases; bases outside gene matches: 7. Germline lookup yields CDR1 MDHEN and CDR2 SYDVKM. The CDR3: CASSLAGGQGNSPLHF. The CDR3 bases are TGTGCCAGCAGTTTGGCTGGGGGACAGGGCAATTCACCCCTCCACTTT.

This clone has at least ten counts. Other nucleotide sequences from this sample produce the same CDR3. The V call is TRBV27, the J call TRBJ1-1, with D perhaps TRBD1 (6 bases). The CDR3 is 13 residues long. In germline, CDR1 is MNHEY, CDR2 SMNVEV (reference sequence). V shed 3 bases and J shed 2 bases, with 7 bases lying between them. CDR3 coding DNA: TGTGCCAGCAGTTTCAGGGGAAACACTGAAGCTTTCTTT. Amino acids: CASSFRGNTEAFF.

This clone appeared a single time. The V gene is TRBV9, the J gene TRBJ2-1; D is possibly TRBD2 (5 bases). Trimming cost V 2 bases and J 5 bases, with 17 bases left between them. Germline CDR1 is SGDLS and CDR2 is YYNGEE. This CDR3 spans 16 amino acids. Written as DNA, the CDR3 is TGTGCCAGCAGCGTTGGCGCGGGCCCATTAAACAATGAGCAGTTCTTC. It translates to CASSVGAGPLNNEQFF.

V gene TRBV7-2 combines with J gene TRBJ2-3; 8 positions match TRBD1. The ends lost 3 bases at V and 4 bases at J; junction bases unmatched: 6. CDR1 is SGHTA and CDR2 is FQGNSA in the germline V gene. The CDR3 totals 15 residues. The chain's CDR3 is CASSFSMTGADTQYF. DNA of the CDR3: TGTGCCAGCAGCTTTTCAATGACAGGGGCAGATACGCAGTATTTT.

The chain joins TRBV18 to TRBJ1-1; D call uncertain. V dropped 4 bases and J dropped 2 bases, with 5 bases sitting between them. The CDR3 length is 12 residues. CDR1 is KGHSH and CDR2 is LQKENI in the germline V gene. This CDR3 is CASSLPNTEAFF. CDR3 in DNA: TGTGCCAGCTCACTCCCTAACACTGAAGCTTTCTTT.

The sample holds one count of this clone. This rearrangement joins TRBV9 to TRBJ2-7, with TRBD2 matching 8 bases. Losses at the gene ends were 3 bases for V and 5 bases for J; bases not matched to a gene: 7. The CDR3 spans 14 residues. In germline, CDR1 is SGDLS, CDR2 YYNGEE. Here the CDR3 DNA reads TGTGCCAGCAGCGCGAGCGGGGGCAAGGACGAGCAGTACTTC. Translation gives CASSASGGKDEQYF.

The chain has TRBV28 and TRBJ1-6, with TRBD1 identical over 11 bases. Germline CDR1 MDHEN, CDR2 SYDVKM. This CDR3 contains 16 residues. The trim removed 4 bases at V and 3 bases at J, leaving 2 bases unmatched. CDR3 protein: CASSSGTGGYNSPLHF. The CDR3 coding sequence is TGTGCCAGCAGTTCCGGGACAGGGGGCTATAATTCACCCCTCCACTTT.

Only one count was recorded for this clone. The gene calls are TRBV10-3 and TRBJ2-3; D is possibly TRBD2 (6 bases). V lost 3 bases and J 0 bases, leaving 13 bases between the germline ends. The CDR3 consists of 16 residues. CDR1 and CDR2 (germline): ENHRY, SYGVKD. The CDR3 nucleotides are TGTGCCATCAGTGACGGGCTAGCGATAAGCACAGATACGCAGTATTTT. Its translation: CAISDGLAISTDTQYF.

The rearrangement uses TRBV28 and TRBJ1-4, with a tentative D call TRBD1 (6 bases). CDR3 size: 16 residues. Germline V lookup: CDR1 MDHEN, CDR2 SYDVKM. With 3 bases removed from V and 3 bases from J, the gap between germline ends came to 14 bases. As DNA, the CDR3 is TGTGCCAGCAGTTTCATGGGGGCGAGGGCTAATGAAAAACTGTTTTTT. It yields the protein CASSFMGARANEKLFF.

The chain employs TRBV15 and TRBJ2-1, with 11 bases identical to TRBD2. The CDR3 sequence is 15 residues long. The V gene's germline CDR1 is LNHNV and CDR2 YYDKDF (reference sequence). With 5 bases clipped from V and 4 bases from J, the junction kept 4 bases outside the gene matches. Written as DNA, the CDR3 is TGTGCCACCAGCCCCCCTAGCGGGAGGTACAATGAGCAGTTCTTC. It yields the protein CATSPPSGRYNEQFF.

The chain combines TRBV3-1 (or the pseudogene TRBV3-2) with TRBJ1-3; D is unresolved. Trimming pared 1 base from V and 1 base from J, leaving 14 bases between. Germline V gives CDR1 LGHDT, CDR2 YNNKEL (reference sequence). This CDR3 has 17 residues. Written as DNA, the CDR3 is TGTGCCAGCAGCCAAGGGGCAGGTCGTACTTCTGGAAACACCATATATTTT. It encodes CASSQGAGRTSGNTIYF.

V gene TRBV6-5 combines with J gene TRBJ2-1; TRBD1 is a possible D gene (6 bases). V lost 4 bases, J lost 3 bases, and 13 bases lay in between. The CDR3 runs to 15 residues. Germline loops: CDR1 MNHEY, CDR2 SVGAGI. The CDR3 sequence is CASSSGTPDYNEQFF. CDR3 coding DNA: TGTGCCAGCAGTTCCGGGACACCGGACTACAATGAGCAGTTCTTC.

V gene TRBV4-1 combines with J gene TRBJ1-1; 8 nucleotides align to TRBD1. V was clipped by 0 bases and J by 6 bases; unmatched bases: 12. Looked up from germline, CDR1 is MGHRA and CDR2 is YSYEKL. The CDR3 loop spans 17 amino acids. The CDR3 region is CASSQDRANRGAAEAFF. In DNA form, the CDR3 reads TGCGCCAGCAGCCAAGATCGGGCCAACAGGGGGGCGGCTGAAGCTTTCTTT.

This clone has only one observation. The chain employs TRBV11-2 and TRBJ2-5; D is possibly TRBD1 (6 bases). The germline V gene has CDR1 SGHAT and CDR2 FQNNGV. This CDR3 has 12 residues. CDR3 in DNA: TGTCCGGGTAGTTTCCAGACAGGGACCCAGTACTTC. It yields the protein CPGSFQTGTQYF.

The chain combines TRBV3-1 (or the pseudogene TRBV3-2) with TRBJ1-2, with 7 nucleotides matching TRBD1. The V and J ends lost 2 bases and 4 bases, in that order; junction bases with no gene match: 16. CDR1 and CDR2 from the germline V gene are LGHDT and YNNKEL (reference sequence). The CDR3 is made up of 18 amino acids. CDR3 in DNA: TGTGCCAGCAGCCAATTAGGAGGGGGACAGATCTTTAGCTATGGCTACACCTTC. It translates to CASSQLGGGQIFSYGYTF.

The chain joins TRBV4-1 to TRBJ1-1, with 9 bases aligning to TRBD1. V lost 0 bases, J lost 4 bases, and 6 bases stayed unmatched. Germline loops: CDR1 MGHRA, CDR2 YSYEKL. The CDR3 has 16 amino acids. CDR3 sequence: CASSQDRDRVSTEAFF. In DNA, the CDR3 is TGCGCCAGCAGCCAAGATCGGGACAGGGTGTCCACTGAAGCTTTCTTT.

J is TRBJ1-2 and V is TRBV30, with unresolved D. This CDR3 has 12 residues. V was pared by 0 bases and J by 2 bases, with 4 bases between. Germline V gives CDR1 GTSNPN, CDR2 SVGIG (reference sequence). As DNA, the CDR3 is TGTGCCTGGAGTGTGCGGAACTATGGCTACACCTTC. Amino acid sequence: CAWSVRNYGYTF.

The CDR3 nucleotides are TGTGCCAGTATGAACAGGGTCGCAACTAATGAAAAACTGTTTTTT. Its translation is CASMNRVATNEKLFF. The chain links TRBV19 to TRBJ1-4, with a weak D call TRBD1 (6 bases). CDR3 length: 15 residues. Germline V gene lookup returns CDR1 LNHDA and CDR2 SQIVND (reference sequence). V was cut by 7 bases and J by 0 bases, with 12 bases left in between.

This rearrangement joins TRBV11-1 to TRBJ2-5; the D gene is possibly TRBD2 (5 bases). Germline lookup yields CDR1 SGHAT and CDR2 FQDESV (reference sequence). The CDR3 has 14 residues. Trimming took 2 bases from V and 5 from J, leaving 12 bases between them. The CDR3 DNA follows: TGTGCCAGCAGCTTACCGGGATCATTGGAGACCCAGTACTTC. It codes for CASSLPGSLETQYF. Supplemented by reference TRBV11-1 and TRBJ2-5, the full variable domain reads EAEVAQSPRYKITEKSQAVAFWCDPISGHATLYWYRQILGQGPELLVQFQDESVVDDSQLPKDRFSAERLKGVDSTLKIQPAELGDSAMYLCASSLPGSLETQYFGPGTRLLVL.

The gene calls are TRBV28 and TRBJ1-2, with D perhaps matching TRBD1 (5 bases). Trimming stripped 5 bases from V and 4 bases from J, with 17 bases between. Germline V lookup: CDR1 MDHEN, CDR2 SYDVKM. This CDR3 is built from 15 residues. CDR3 in DNA: TGTGCCAGCAGTACACCTGACCCCAGGGCCTATGGCTACACCTTC. It specifies CASSTPDPRAYGYTF.

The V call is TRBV5-8, the J call TRBJ2-3, with 8 bases fitting TRBD1. The germline V gene encodes CDR1 SGHTS and CDR2 YDEGEE. The CDR3 runs to 16 residues. V lost 3 bases and J lost 2; bases outside the gene matches: 8. The CDR3 DNA reads TGTGCCAGCAGCTCGGACAGGGCGCGAGACACAGATACGCAGTATTTT. It is translated as CASSSDRARDTDTQYF. Filled out from reference TRBV5-8 and TRBJ2-3, the complete variable domain reads EAGVTQSPTHLIKTRGQQATLRCSPISGHTSVYWYQQALGLGLQFLLWYDEGEERNRGNFPPRFSGRQFPNYSSELNVNALELEDSALYLCASSSDRARDTDTQYFGPGTRLTVL.

This clone was detected once. J is TRBJ2-5 and V is TRBV3-1 (or the pseudogene TRBV3-2), with 8 bases matching TRBD2. The J segment lost 5 bases and the V segment lost 1 base, leaving 6 bases of the junction unmatched. The CDR3 has 15 amino acids. Germline values: CDR1 LGHDT, CDR2 YNNKEL (reference sequence). CDR3 amino acids: CASSQVLGRGETQYF. DNA of the CDR3: TGTGCCAGCAGCCAAGTTCTCGGGAGGGGGGAGACCCAGTACTTC.

The gene calls are TRBV7-3 and TRBJ1-2; 8 bases agree with TRBD1. CDR1 SGHTA and CDR2 FQGTGA come from the germline V gene. Unmatched junction bases numbered 10, after V lost 1 base and J lost 6 bases. This CDR3 contains 16 residues. CDR3 protein: CASSLNPPDRANGYTF. The CDR3 DNA reads as TGTGCCAGCAGCTTAAACCCCCCGGACAGGGCCAATGGCTACACCTTC.

On this clone itself: Other nucleotide sequences in the sample specify the same CDR3. The chain joins TRBV6-5 to TRBJ1-3; D is unresolved. Germline loops: CDR1 MNHEY, CDR2 SVGAGI. The CDR3 totals 14 residues. Trimming removed 6 bases at V and 0 bases at J, with 9 bases between. CDR3 sequence: CASSRGSSGNTIYF. CDR3 in DNA: TGTGCCAGCAGCAGAGGATCCTCTGGAAACACCATATATTTT.

V usage is TRBV30 and J usage is TRBJ1-1, with 7 nucleotides matching TRBD1. Trimming removed 7 bases from V and 0 bases from J; junction bases left unmatched: 2. This CDR3 has 12 amino acids. Germline CDR1 GTSNPN, CDR2 SVGIG (reference sequence). The DNA of the CDR3 is TGTGCCTCGGGACAGATGAACACTGAAGCTTTCTTT. Translated, it gives CASGQMNTEAFF.

The chain joins TRBV28 to TRBJ2-7, with D perhaps TRBD1 (6 bases). The germline V and J ends were trimmed by 5 bases and 6 bases, with 17 bases remaining between them. The CDR3 covers 14 residues. CDR1 MDHEN and CDR2 SYDVKM come from the germline V gene. CDR3 in amino acids: CASSPPTGYLEQYF. For the CDR3, the DNA is TGTGCCAGCAGTCCCCCGACAGGATACCTCGAGCAGTACTTC.

This rearrangement joins TRBV2 to TRBJ1-5, with a tentative D call TRBD1 (6 bases). V was shortened by 4 bases and J by 0 bases, with 10 bases between the two germline ends. Germline loops: CDR1 SNHLY, CDR2 FYNNEI. CDR3 length: 15 amino acids. CDR3 DNA sequence: TGTGCCAGCAGTGCCGACAGGAATAGCAATCAGCCCCAGCATTTT. Translation gives CASSADRNSNQPQHF.

The chain has TRBV2 and TRBJ1-4; no clear D. Trimming removed 3 bases at V and 4 bases at J, with 15 bases between. There are 16 residues in the CDR3. The germline V gene has CDR1 SNHLY and CDR2 FYNNEI. The CDR3 DNA follows: TGTGCCAGCAGTGACTACTCCTCCGGGGATAATGAAAAACTGTTTTTT. Its protein product is CASSDYSSGDNEKLFF.